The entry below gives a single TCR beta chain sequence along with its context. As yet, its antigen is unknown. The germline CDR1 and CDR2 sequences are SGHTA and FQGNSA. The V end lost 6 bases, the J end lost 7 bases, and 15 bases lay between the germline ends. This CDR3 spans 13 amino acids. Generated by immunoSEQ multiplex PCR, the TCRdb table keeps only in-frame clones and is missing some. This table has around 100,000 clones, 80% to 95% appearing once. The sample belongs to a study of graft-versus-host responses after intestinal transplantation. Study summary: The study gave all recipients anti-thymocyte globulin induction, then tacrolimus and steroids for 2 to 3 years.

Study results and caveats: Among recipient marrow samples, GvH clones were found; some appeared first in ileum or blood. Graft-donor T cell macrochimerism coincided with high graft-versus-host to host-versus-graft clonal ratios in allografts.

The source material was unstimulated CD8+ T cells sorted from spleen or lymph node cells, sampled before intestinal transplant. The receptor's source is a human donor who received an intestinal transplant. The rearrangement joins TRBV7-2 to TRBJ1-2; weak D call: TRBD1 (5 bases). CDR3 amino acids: CASRNGRGSGYTF. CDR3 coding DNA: TGTGCCAGCAGAAATGGCCGGGGGTCTGGCTACACCTTC.